The subject of this entry is one T cell receptor beta chain. The data are from a study of T cells expressing NK-cell markers. TCRdb derives one entry per CDR3 protein from the 5' RACE reads, leaving out DNA. Listed are roughly 180,000 distinct CDR3 sequences; roughly 18% falls within the top ten. CDR3 length equals 12 residues. Germline CDR1 ENHRY, CDR2 SYGVKD. Sequences were obtained from blood T cells: a sorted CD56 or NKG2C T cell subset, CD4+ or CD8+ T cells, or bulk PBMC T cells (not recorded which). The TCR was taken from a woman between 18 and 70 years old in good health. V and J are TRBV10-3 and TRBJ2-2. The CDR3 sequence: CAISGGSGELFF.